This is a list of T cell receptor beta chains from one sample in a study of T cell changes during pregnancy in multiple sclerosis. TCRdb's table, derived via immunoSEQ multiplex PCR, lists solely in-frame clones and lacks some. This table has about 24,000 clones, around 86% appearing once. This specimen was CD8+ T cells from peripheral blood mononuclear cells, taken in the first trimester of pregnancy. Receptors originate from a female donor in good health, enrolled as a control in a pregnancy study. Both conserved end residues are part of each CDR3. D genes are given only for firm matches. Not every row has a clone size; where given, it reads once, few, many or a size class.

TRBV6-5	TRBJ2-1	TRBD2	once	TGTGCCAGCAGCGAGCGGGGGTTCTACAATGAGCAGTTCTTC	CASSERGFYNEQFF
TRBV19	TRBJ1-1	-	many	TGTGCCAGTAGTATTGCGGCTGACTTGAACACTGAAGCTTTCTTT	CASSIAADLNTEAFF
TRBV7-2	TRBJ2-1	TRBD2	-	TGTGCCATACGGAGCGGGACTCCCTACAATGAGCAGTTCTTC	CAIRSGTPYNEQFF
TRBV9	TRBJ2-2	-	once	TGTGCCAGCAGCGACTACACCGGGGAGCTGTTTTTT	CASSDYTGELFF
TRBV7-9	TRBJ2-3	-	-	TGTGCCAGCAGCCCAGGGGAGGGATCCGCAGATACGCAGTATTTT	CASSPGEGSADTQYF
TRBV11-2	TRBJ2-7	TRBD1	-	TGTGCCAGCAGCTTAAGGGACAGGGCTTACGAGCAGTACTTC	CASSLRDRAYEQYF
TRBV27	TRBJ2-1	-	-	TGTGCCAGCAGTTTTAACAGGGTCGATGAGCAGTTCTTC	CASSFNRVDEQFF
TRBV28	TRBJ2-3	TRBD2	-	TGTGCCAGCAGCACCGGGACTAGCGGGGGTTTTGGCACAGATACGCAGTATTTT	CASSTGTSGGFGTDTQYF
TRBV6-6	TRBJ2-1	-	-	TGTGCCAGCAGCTCGCGGCCGGGGAGCTCCTACAATGAGCAGTTCTTC	CASSSRPGSSYNEQFF
TRBV5-6	TRBJ2-5	TRBD2	-	TGTGCCAGCAGCTTGGAACGTTGGACTAGCGGGGACCAAGAGACCCAGTACTTC	CASSLERWTSGDQETQYF
TRBV27	TRBJ1-5	-	-	TGTGCCAGCAGTGATCAGGGTAGCAATCAGCCCCAGCATTTT	CASSDQGSNQPQHF
TRBV7-9	TRBJ2-3	-	-	TGTGCCAGCGAGGTCGGAGGGAGACTAGTTGCAGATACGCAGTATTTT	CASEVGGRLVADTQYF
TRBV28	TRBJ2-7	-	-	TGTGCCAGCAGTCCCCACTACCGGGACACAAGTCCCTACGAGCAGTACTTC	CASSPHYRDTSPYEQYF
TRBV4-2	TRBJ1-3	TRBD1	few	TGTGCCAGCGAGGACAGGGGAGAAAGCACCATATATTTT	CASEDRGESTIYF
TRBV4-1	TRBJ2-3	-	-	TGCGCCAGCAGCCAATCTATTAGCGACCTCACAGATACGCAGTATTTT	CASSQSISDLTDTQYF
TRBV29-1	TRBJ1-2	-	-	TGCAGCGTGGAGGGACCTTTTGAGGGTGGCTACACCTTC	CSVEGPFEGGYTF
TRBV10-3	TRBJ1-1	TRBD1	large	TGTGCCATCAGTGAGTCGGACAGGGCTCTGACCTTT	CAISESDRALTF
TRBV4-1	TRBJ2-2	-	-	TGCGCCAGCAGCCAATTGGGGGGAGGCACCGGGGAGCTGTTTTTT	CASSQLGGGTGELFF
TRBV7-8	TRBJ2-7	-	few	TGTGCCAGCGGGGAGACCTACGAGCAGTACTTC	CASGETYEQYF
TRBV7-6	TRBJ2-5	TRBD1	-	TGTGCCAGCAGTTTACTCGACAGGGACCAAGAGACCCAGTACTTC	CASSLLDRDQETQYF
TRBV27	TRBJ2-1	-	-	TGTGCCAGCAGTTTAACCGCTTTTGACAGTAGCTCCTACAATGAGCAGTTCTTC	CASSLTAFDSSSYNEQFF
TRBV27	TRBJ2-5	TRBD2	-	TGTGCCAGTTCGCACGCTAGCGGGGGTTGGAGAGAGACCCAGTACTTC	CASSHASGGWRETQYF
TRBV9	TRBJ2-3	-	-	TGTGCCAGCAGCGTAGTTTCAGGGGCTGGAGATACGCAGTATTTT	CASSVVSGAGDTQYF
TRBV28	TRBJ1-5	-	-	TGTGCCAGCAGTTCCGATCAGCCCCAGCATTTT	CASSSDQPQHF
TRBV7-2	TRBJ2-7	-	-	TGTGCCAGCAGCTTAGGTCTCTTCGACGAGCAGTACTTC	CASSLGLFDEQYF
TRBV27	TRBJ2-3	-	once	TGTGCCAGCAGTTTCGGGCAGGGGTCTGGGGATACGCAGTATTTT	CASSFGQGSGDTQYF
TRBV18	TRBJ2-3	TRBD1	-	TGTGCCAGCTCACGACAGGGGGCTGGCACAGATACGCAGTATTTT	CASSRQGAGTDTQYF
TRBV2	TRBJ1-4	TRBD1	-	TGTGCCAGCAGGGGACAGTTATTCGAGGATGAAAAACTGTTTTTT	CASRGQLFEDEKLFF
TRBV7-6	TRBJ2-7	TRBD2	-	TGTGCCAGCAGCTCCCGGGACTACCCCTACGAGCAGTACTTC	CASSSRDYPYEQYF
TRBV27	TRBJ1-1	TRBD1	few	TGTGCCAGCAGTCCGGACAGGGGGAACACTGAAGCTTTCTTT	CASSPDRGNTEAFF
TRBV7-2	TRBJ1-1	TRBD1	-	TGTGCCAGCAGCCCTATTAGGGACAGGGACACTGAAGCTTTCTTT	CASSPIRDRDTEAFF
TRBV7-2	TRBJ1-6	TRBD1	-	TGTGCCAGCAGCCGTTTACATGGACAGGGGAATTCACCCCTCCACTTT	CASSRLHGQGNSPLHF
TRBV11-2	TRBJ1-6	-	-	TGTGCCAGCAGCGCCTTGTGGGGCGCGGATTCACCCCTCCACTTT	CASSALWGADSPLHF
TRBV13	TRBJ2-1	-	-	TGTGCCAGCAGCCCCGGGCCTGACAGCAATGAGCAGTTCTTC	CASSPGPDSNEQFF
TRBV9	TRBJ2-1	-	-	TGTGCCAGCAGCGCCTCGGGTCGGGGGTCAGGCAATGAGCAGTTCTTC	CASSASGRGSGNEQFF
TRBV27	TRBJ2-3	-	-	TGTGCCAGCAGTTTATCTAGTGCAGATACGCAGTATTTT	CASSLSSADTQYF
TRBV7-2	TRBJ1-4	-	-	TGTGCCAGCAGCTTAAACAGGGAAGGTGATGAAAAACTGTTTTTT	CASSLNREGDEKLFF
TRBV10-3	TRBJ1-3	-	few	TGTGCCATCAGTGAGCCAGGCGCCCTCTTCCTCTCTGGAAACACCATATATTTT	CAISEPGALFLSGNTIYF
TRBV9	TRBJ1-1	-	-	TGTGCCAGCAGCAGACGGGTCGACAGGGAAGCTTTCTTT	CASSRRVDREAFF
TRBV9	TRBJ1-1	-	-	TGTGCCAGCAGCGTAGGAGTAAAGTCCACTGAAGCTTTCTTT	CASSVGVKSTEAFF
TRBV9	TRBJ1-1	-	few	TGTGCCAGCAGCGTAGGTAACGGTGAAGCTTTCTTT	CASSVGNGEAFF
TRBV4-3	TRBJ1-2	-	-	TGCGCCAGCAGCCAAGAGGCAGTTCGATATGGCTACACCTTC	CASSQEAVRYGYTF
TRBV7-9	TRBJ2-1	TRBD2	-	TGTGCCAGCAGCTCCTCCCCGACTAGCGGCCCGAATGAGCAGTTCTTC	CASSSSPTSGPNEQFF
TRBV5-1	TRBJ1-1	-	-	TGCGCCAGCAGCTTGGCTTGGGGGCAAGGTGAAGCTTTCTTT	CASSLAWGQGEAFF
TRBV10-3	TRBJ2-7	TRBD2	-	TGTGCCATCAGTGAGAGTCAGAGGCGGGAGTTTTACGAGCAGTACTTC	CAISESQRREFYEQYF
TRBV10-3	TRBJ2-7	-	-	TGTGCCATCAGTGAGTCCGTGGGCCCTCCCCCCTACGAGCAGTACTTC	CAISESVGPPPYEQYF
TRBV9	TRBJ1-1	-	-	TGTGCCAGCAGCGTAGCTGCGTCGAACACTGAAGCTTTCTTT	CASSVAASNTEAFF
TRBV7-3	TRBJ2-3	TRBD2	-	TGTGCCAGCAGCTTACTAGCGGGGAGCACAGATACGCAGTATTTT	CASSLLAGSTDTQYF
TRBV6-6	TRBJ1-2	-	-	TGTGCCAGCAGTCCCACTAGAGGGATTATAGGTGGCTACACCTTC	CASSPTRGIIGGYTF
TRBV2	TRBJ2-1	TRBD2	-	TGTGCCAGCAGCGAGGAGCTAGCGGGGAGGAATGAGCAGTTCTTC	CASSEELAGRNEQFF
TRBV4-3	TRBJ1-1	-	once	TGCGCCAGCAGCCAAGATCAGGGAAGGGTCGCTGAAGCTTTCTTT	CASSQDQGRVAEAFF
TRBV4-3	TRBJ1-3	-	-	TGCGCCAGCAGCCAAGACGGAGGGCTGACTGGAAACACCATATATTTT	CASSQDGGLTGNTIYF
TRBV28	TRBJ1-4	-	-	TGTGCCAGCAGTTTAGCTCAGACTAATGAAAAACTGTTTTTT	CASSLAQTNEKLFF
TRBV4-3	TRBJ2-7	TRBD2	-	TGCGCCAGCAGCCAAGAGCGGGGGGCTTCCTACGAGCAGTACTTC	CASSQERGASYEQYF
TRBV6-5	TRBJ2-1	TRBD2	-	TGTGCCAGCAATATAGCGGGGGGGCTTGAGCAGTTCTTC	CASNIAGGLEQFF
TRBV4-3	TRBJ1-2	TRBD1	-	TGCGCCAGCAGCCAGAACTATCTGGGGGACAGAGGAGGCTACACCTTC	CASSQNYLGDRGGYTF
TRBV25-1	TRBJ2-2	-	-	TGTGCCAGCAGTGGTGGAGGGAGGACCGGGGAGCTGTTTTTT	CASSGGGRTGELFF
TRBV28	TRBJ2-5	-	-	TGTGCCAGCGCTTTCTTGGGCGGGGCACGGGAAGAGACCCAGTACTTC	CASAFLGGAREETQYF
TRBV10-3	TRBJ2-7	-	once	TGTGCCGCGGCGGGCGGTACCTACGAGCAGTACTTC	CAAAGGTYEQYF